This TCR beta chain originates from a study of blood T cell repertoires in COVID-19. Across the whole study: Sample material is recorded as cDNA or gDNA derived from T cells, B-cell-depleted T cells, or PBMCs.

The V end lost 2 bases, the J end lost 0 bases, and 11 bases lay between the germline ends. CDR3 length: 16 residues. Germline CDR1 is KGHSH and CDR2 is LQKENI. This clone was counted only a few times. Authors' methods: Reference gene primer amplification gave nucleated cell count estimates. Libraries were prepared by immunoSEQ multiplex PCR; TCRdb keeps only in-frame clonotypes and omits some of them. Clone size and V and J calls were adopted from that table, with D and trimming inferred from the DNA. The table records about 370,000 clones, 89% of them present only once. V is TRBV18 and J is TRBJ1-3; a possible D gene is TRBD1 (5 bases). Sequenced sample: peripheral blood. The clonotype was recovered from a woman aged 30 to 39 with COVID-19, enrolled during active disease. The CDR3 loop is CASSPKGLNSGNTIYF. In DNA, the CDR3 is TGTGCCAGCTCACCAAAGGGACTAAACTCTGGAAACACCATATATTTT.